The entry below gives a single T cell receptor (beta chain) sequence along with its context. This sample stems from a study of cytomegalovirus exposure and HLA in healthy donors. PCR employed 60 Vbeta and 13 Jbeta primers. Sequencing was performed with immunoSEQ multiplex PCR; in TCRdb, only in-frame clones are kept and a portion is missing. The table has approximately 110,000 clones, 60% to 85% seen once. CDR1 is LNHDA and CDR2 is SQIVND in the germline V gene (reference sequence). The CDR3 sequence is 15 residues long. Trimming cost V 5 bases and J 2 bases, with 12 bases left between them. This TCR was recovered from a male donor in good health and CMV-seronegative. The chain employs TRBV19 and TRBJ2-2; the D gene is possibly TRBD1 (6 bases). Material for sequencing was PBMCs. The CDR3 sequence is CASSLRGGNTGELFF. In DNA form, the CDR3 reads TGTGCCAGTAGTCTCAGAGGGGGTAACACCGGGGAGCTGTTTTTT.